Following are 18 T cell receptor beta chains from one sample sequenced in a study of blood T cell repertoires in COVID-19. Clones were sequenced by immunoSEQ multiplex PCR, and TCRdb holds only the in-frame ones, with some missing. The data show about 260,000 clones, 85% seen once. The sample consisted of peripheral blood. The receptors derive from a human donor in a cohort sampled during active COVID-19.

The chain employs TRBV5-8 and TRBJ2-5; a weak D match, TRBD2 (6 bases). This CDR3 comprises 14 residues. V gave up 4 bases and J gave up 5 bases, with 15 bases separating them. In germline, CDR1 is SGHTS, CDR2 YDEGEE. In DNA, the CDR3 is TGTGCCAGCAGCAATCGACTAGTCAGGGAGACCCAGTACTTC. As protein: CASSNRLVRETQYF.

This clone was seen a single time. The chain is built from TRBV27 and TRBJ2-7, with D maybe TRBD1 (6 bases). Germline V lookup: CDR1 MNHEY, CDR2 SMNVEV (reference sequence). This CDR3 comprises 14 residues. Trimming left V 7 bases short and J 6 bases short, with 19 bases between. CDR3 DNA: TGTGCCAGCAAATTTGGGCAGGGGCGAGGCGAGCAGTACTTC. Encoded protein: CASKFGQGRGEQYF.

This chain joins TRBV6-5 and TRBJ1-1; D remains unclear. The V and J ends lost 6 bases and 5 bases respectively, with 7 bases between them. CDR1 is MNHEY, CDR2 SVGAGI, per germline. This CDR3 comprises 11 residues. CDR3 DNA sequence: TGTGCCAGCAGGTCGGGTACTGAAGCTTTCTTT. This codes for CASRSGTEAFF.

The rearrangement links TRBV5-5 to TRBJ2-7; 7 nucleotides align to TRBD2. J lost 6 bases, V lost 4 bases, and 10 bases had no gene match. The CDR3 length is 14 residues. Looked up from germline, CDR1 is SGHKS and CDR2 is YYEKEE (reference sequence). Here the CDR3 DNA reads TGTGCCAGCAGCCCCGGGACTATTAAGTCCGAGCAGTACTTC. It is translated as CASSPGTIKSEQYF.

The chain combines TRBV2 with TRBJ2-4; D is perhaps TRBD2 (5 bases). The CDR3 is 12 residues long. Germline V gene lookup returns CDR1 SNHLY and CDR2 FYNNEI. The V and J ends lost 4 bases and 16 bases respectively, with 17 bases between them. In DNA, the CDR3 is TGTGCCAGCAGTGCGGGGAGAACGAAGTATTACTTC. Encoded protein: CASSAGRTKYYF.

The chain combines TRBV28 with TRBJ1-6, with a possible D match to TRBD1 (6 bases). The CDR3 loop spans 15 amino acids. Trimming took 6 bases from V and 8 from J, leaving 17 bases between them. Germline CDR1 and CDR2: MDHEN and SYDVKM. CDR3 coding DNA: TGTGCCAGCAGCGTCCGGACAGTTCAGGATTCACCCCTCCACTTT. Amino acid sequence: CASSVRTVQDSPLHF.

V gene TRBV28 combines with J gene TRBJ2-5; possible D gene TRBD2, 6 bases. Germline values: CDR1 MDHEN, CDR2 SYDVKM. The CDR3 has 11 residues. V was clipped by 10 bases and J by 2 bases, with 8 bases between them. The CDR3 DNA reads as TGTGCCATTCGGGGGCAAGAGACCCAGTACTTC. This sequence encodes CAIRGQETQYF.

This clone was observed a single time. The chain recombines TRBV9 with TRBJ2-2; 8 bases are a match to TRBD1. V was pared by 4 bases and J by 1 base, with 6 bases of the junction left unmatched. This CDR3 contains 16 residues. The germline gives CDR1 SGDLS, CDR2 YYNGEE. The CDR3 loop reads CASSPRTGRNTGELFF. In nucleotides, the CDR3 is TGTGCCAGCAGCCCACGGACAGGGAGGAACACCGGGGAGCTGTTTTTT.

This rearrangement joins TRBV7-8 to TRBJ1-5; TRBD1 might be the D (6 bases). The CDR3 length is 17 residues. Germline-derived CDR1 and CDR2 are SGHVS and FQNEAQ. V shed 5 bases and J shed 2 bases, with 19 bases lying between them. CDR3 sequence: CASSGRGAGWGNQPQHF. CDR3 DNA: TGTGCCAGCAGCGGGAGGGGGGCCGGTTGGGGCAATCAGCCCCAGCATTTT.

This clone occurred once. The CDR3 sequence is CASSPRDRVFSGANVLTF. CDR3 DNA: TGTGCCAGCAGCCCCCGGGACAGGGTTTTCTCTGGGGCCAACGTCCTGACTTTC. The chain has TRBV3-1 (or the pseudogene TRBV3-2) and TRBJ2-6; 9 positions agree with TRBD1. This CDR3 contains 18 residues. V lost 4 bases to trimming and J lost 0 bases; unmatched junction nucleotides: 7. The germline V gene has CDR1 LGHDT and CDR2 YNNKEL (reference sequence).

This clone was counted a single time. This rearrangement joins TRBV9 to TRBJ2-6, with 10 bases fitting TRBD1. The trim removed 0 bases at V and 5 bases at J, leaving 8 bases unmatched. The CDR3 spans 18 residues. The V gene's germline CDR1 is SGDLS and CDR2 YYNGEE. CDR3 region: CASSVGGTGAPRANVLTF. The DNA for the CDR3 is TGTGCCAGCAGCGTAGGGGGGACAGGGGCCCCTAGGGCCAACGTCCTGACTTTC.

This sequence joins TRBV7-9 and TRBJ2-2, with TRBD2 identical over 11 bases. Unmatched junction bases numbered 2, after V lost 5 bases and J lost 3 bases. The CDR3 is made up of 15 amino acids. CDR1 and CDR2 from the germline V gene are SEHNR and FQNEAQ (reference sequence). CDR3 loop: CASSVTSGDTGELFF. As DNA, the CDR3 is TGTGCCAGCAGCGTGACTAGCGGGGACACCGGGGAGCTGTTTTTT.

The chain is built from TRBV19 and TRBJ1-3; D is unresolved. Germline CDR1 LNHDA, CDR2 SQIVND (reference sequence). This CDR3 is 14 amino acids long. The V and J ends lost 0 bases and 6 bases respectively, with 9 bases between them. The DNA of the CDR3 is TGTGCCAGTAGTATAGACGAAGGACTAAACACCATATATTTT. Translation: CASSIDEGLNTIYF.

CDR3: CASSLVYRADTQYF. CDR3 bases: TGTGCCAGCAGCTTAGTGTATCGCGCAGATACGCAGTATTTT. This chain uses TRBV11-2 with TRBJ2-3, with D hard to call. Trimming left V 1 base short and J 4 bases short, with 9 bases between. This CDR3 comprises 14 residues. Germline V gene sequence: CDR1 SGHAT, CDR2 FQNNGV.

V is TRBV7-9 and J is TRBJ2-2; D is perhaps TRBD2 (6 bases). The CDR3 covers 15 residues. Trimming cost V 2 bases and J 3 bases, with 10 bases left between them. The germline V gene encodes CDR1 SEHNR and CDR2 FQNEAQ (reference sequence). CDR3 residues: CASSLLGGHTGELFF. The CDR3 DNA sequence: TGTGCCAGCAGCTTACTGGGGGGACACACCGGGGAGCTGTTTTTT.

This clone appeared a few times. The chain carries TRBV19 and TRBJ1-5; the D is unclear. The V and J ends lost 3 bases and 1 base respectively, with 10 bases between them. CDR1 LNHDA and CDR2 SQIVND come from the germline V gene (reference sequence). The CDR3 runs 15 residues. CDR3 nucleotide sequence: TGTGCCAGTAGTATTTATCTGACAAGCAATCAGCCCCAGCATTTT. This encodes CASSIYLTSNQPQHF.

The gene calls are TRBV6-6 and TRBJ2-2; D gene ambiguous. Trimming left V 7 bases short and J 3 bases short, with 6 bases between. The CDR3 has 12 amino acids. Germline CDR1 MNHNY, CDR2 SVGAGI (reference sequence). CDR3 nucleotides: TGTGCCAGCAATCTGTACACCGGGGAGCTGTTTTTT. It specifies CASNLYTGELFF.

In its sample, this clone was seen a few times. CDR3 DNA: TGTGCCAGCGGTCGGGACAGAGTCACAGATACGCAGTATTTT. It yields the protein CASGRDRVTDTQYF. This chain links TRBV28 with TRBJ2-3, with 7 bases identical to TRBD1. Germline V gene sequence: CDR1 MDHEN, CDR2 SYDVKM. This CDR3 has 14 residues. V shed 8 bases, J shed 2 bases, and the junction held 7 bases outside the gene matches.